The 29 T cell receptor beta chains below come from one sample, sequenced in a study of blood T cell repertoires in COVID-19 (dated by TCRdb to 2020 to 2021). Receptor amplification or capture employed the immunoSEQ multiplex PCR assay. In its TCRdb copy, this immuneACCESS table keeps in-frame sequences only and misses some clones. Where compared with another copy, unresolved V genes explain less than half of these, and the others have no known cause. The sample records about 75,000 clones, around 89% of which are singletons. The top ten hold roughly 20% of the sample. Sequenced input: peripheral blood. The source is a human donor in a cohort sampled during active COVID-19.

The V gene is TRBV7-2, the J gene TRBJ2-5, with 10 bases identical to TRBD2. This CDR3 contains 15 residues. V was clipped by 5 bases and J by 9 bases; unmatched bases: 12. Germline CDR1 is SGHTA and CDR2 is FQGNSA. DNA of the CDR3: TGTGCCAGCAGCCCGAGCGGGGGGGCCCCATATTCCCAGTACTTC. Amino acids: CASSPSGGAPYSQYF. The entire variable domain, with the rest obtained from reference TRBV7-2 and TRBJ2-5, is as follows: GAGVSQSPSNKVTEKGKDVELRCDPISGHTALYWYRQSLGQGLEFLIYFQGNSAPDKSGLPSDRFSAERTGGSVSTLTIQRTQQEDSAVYLCASSPSGGAPYSQYFGPGTRLLVL.

The chain recombines TRBV7-2 with TRBJ2-7; 11 positions agree with TRBD2. The CDR3 runs 14 residues. Germline assignment: CDR1 SGHTA and CDR2 FQGNSA. V dropped 3 bases and J dropped 5; count of bases not matched to a gene: 3. CDR3 in amino acids: CASSLGTSGHEQYF. In DNA form, the CDR3 reads TGTGCCAGCAGCTTGGGGACTAGCGGCCACGAGCAGTACTTC.

This sequence joins TRBV19 and TRBJ2-7, with 8 bases matching TRBD2. Germline CDR1 and CDR2: LNHDA and SQIVND (reference sequence). V lost 2 bases, J lost 2 bases, and 11 bases stayed unmatched. The CDR3 covers 17 residues. Here the CDR3 DNA reads TGTGCCAGTAGTATACGGGGGACTAGTTCAGGACCCTACGAGCAGTACTTC. Its translation: CASSIRGTSSGPYEQYF.

J is TRBJ2-1 and V is TRBV6-4, with 10 bases matching TRBD2. The CDR3 runs 16 residues. The V gene end was trimmed by 6 bases and the J gene end by 0 bases; junction bases not matched to a gene: 5. Germline V CDR1 and CDR2: MRHNA, SNTAGT. This CDR3 is CASRAASGGSYNEQFF. DNA of the CDR3: TGTGCCAGCAGAGCAGCTAGCGGGGGCTCCTACAATGAGCAGTTCTTC.

The table lists this clone with a count of one. The V gene is TRBV27, the J gene TRBJ2-7; 8 positions match TRBD2. Trimming at V came to 4 bases and at J to 0 bases, leaving 20 bases not matched to a gene. Germline V gene data show CDR1 as MNHEY and CDR2 as SMNVEV (reference sequence). The CDR3 consists of 20 residues. The CDR3: CASSSTLRLARRLYSYEQYF. In nucleotides, the CDR3 is TGTGCCAGCAGTTCAACCCTGCGACTAGCGCGAAGGCTGTACTCCTACGAGCAGTACTTC.

This sequence joins TRBV4-3 and TRBJ2-4, with TRBD2 identical over 14 bases. Germline assignment: CDR1 LGHNA and CDR2 YSLEER. This CDR3 spans 19 amino acids. With V trimmed by 1 base and J by 0 bases, 5 bases remained unmatched. The CDR3 bases are TGCGCCAGCAGCCAAGCCCTGACTAGCGGGAGGGTAGCCAAAAACATTCAGTACTTC. Translating it yields CASSQALTSGRVAKNIQYF.

The CDR3 loop is CAWKGEGNNEQFF. As DNA, the CDR3 is TGTGCCTGGAAGGGGGAGGGAAACAATGAGCAGTTCTTC. The chain uses TRBV30 and TRBJ2-1, with D possibly matching TRBD2 (7 bases). The germline CDR1 and CDR2 sequences are GTSNPN and SVGIG (reference sequence). There are 13 residues in the CDR3. Trimming left V 4 bases short and J 5 bases short, with 12 bases between.

V and J are TRBV4-1 and TRBJ2-3; a weak D match, TRBD2 (7 bases). The CDR3 loop spans 16 amino acids. CDR1 is MGHRA, CDR2 YSYEKL, per germline. V was cut by 4 bases and J by 1 base, with 15 bases left in between. CDR3 amino acids: CASSRAGARGTDTQYF. CDR3 DNA sequence: TGCGCCAGCAGCCGGGCGGGGGCCCGGGGCACAGATACGCAGTATTTT.

The chain is built from TRBV20-1 and TRBJ1-2; a weak D match, TRBD1 (6 bases). Trimming took 5 bases from V and 4 from J, leaving 8 bases between them. CDR3 size: 11 residues. Germline V gene sequence: CDR1 DFQATT, CDR2 SNEGSKA (reference sequence). This CDR3 is CSARQAYGYTF. The CDR3 DNA reads TGCAGTGCTCGACAGGCCTATGGCTACACCTTC.

The chain links TRBV10-1 to TRBJ2-3; 12 bases are a match to TRBD2. The CDR3 contains 16 residues. The germline V gene has CDR1 WNHNN and CDR2 SYGVQD (reference sequence). V shed 4 bases and J 6 bases; nucleotides not matched to a gene: 8. In nucleotides, the CDR3 is TGCGCCAGCAGTGCTGGGCTAGCGGGGGGGGAGGATACGCAGTATTTT. It yields the protein CASSAGLAGGEDTQYF.

The chain uses TRBV6-5 and TRBJ1-5, with a tentative D call TRBD1 (5 bases). Trimming took 6 bases from V and 4 from J, leaving 16 bases between them. The germline gives CDR1 MNHEY, CDR2 SVGAGI. The CDR3 extends over 15 amino acids. Here the CDR3 reads CASRDRGVWNQPQHF. The CDR3 DNA reads TGTGCCAGCAGAGATCGGGGGGTATGGAATCAGCCCCAGCATTTT.

The J gene is TRBJ2-5, the V gene TRBV16; TRBD1 matches 9 bases. V was pared by 1 base and J by 4 bases, with 1 base of the junction left unmatched. Germline lookup yields CDR1 KGHSY and CDR2 FQNENV. The CDR3 consists of 14 residues. CDR3 sequence (DNA): TGTGCCAGCAGCCAATGGGGACAGGGAGAGACCCAGTACTTC. It is translated as CASSQWGQGETQYF.

The V call is TRBV27, the J call TRBJ2-7, with 14 positions matching TRBD2. Germline V CDR1 and CDR2: MNHEY, SMNVEV (reference sequence). The V segment lost 5 bases and the J segment 4 bases; nucleotides outside the gene matches: 4. This CDR3 has 15 residues. In DNA form, the CDR3 reads TGTGCCAGCAGTCTGACTAGCGGGAGGGTTTACGAGCAGTACTTC. It translates to CASSLTSGRVYEQYF.

The rearrangement uses TRBV28 and TRBJ2-3; tentative D call: TRBD2 (6 bases). The germline V and J ends were trimmed by 4 bases and 2 bases, with 10 bases remaining between them. Germline assignment: CDR1 MDHEN and CDR2 SYDVKM. The CDR3 spans 14 residues. In DNA form, the CDR3 reads TGTGCCAGCAGTTATCTACTAGCCACAGATACGCAGTATTTT. Protein product: CASSYLLATDTQYF.

The gene calls are TRBV5-4 and TRBJ2-7; D not certain. CDR3 length equals 14 residues. Germline CDR1 SGHNT, CDR2 YYREEE (reference sequence). Between the trimmed V and J ends, which lost 1 base and 1 base, there was a span of 9 bases. CDR3 loop: CASSLRGNSYEQYF. CDR3 sequence (DNA): TGTGCCAGCAGCTTGCGAGGAAATTCCTACGAGCAGTACTTC.

This clone was seen a single time. V usage is TRBV24-1 and J usage is TRBJ2-7; TRBD1 agrees at 8 bases. V lost 7 bases to trimming and J lost 6 bases; unmatched junction nucleotides: 7. The CDR3 spans 13 residues. Germline V gene data show CDR1 as KGHDR and CDR2 as SFDVKD. Here the CDR3 DNA reads TGTGCCACCAGAACCTACAGGGGGTTCGAGCAGTACTTC. This encodes CATRTYRGFEQYF.

The J gene is TRBJ2-1, the V gene TRBV7-3, with D tentatively TRBD2 (5 bases). The germline gives CDR1 SGHTA, CDR2 FQGTGA. This CDR3 is built from 16 residues. V was cut by 2 bases and J by 1 base, with 12 bases left in between. The CDR3 DNA reads as TGTGCCAGCAGCTTATGGAGCGGCGCATCCTACAATGAGCAGTTCTTC. The encoded protein is CASSLWSGASYNEQFF.

This chain links TRBV9 with TRBJ1-2; D is perhaps TRBD1 (6 bases). Germline V CDR1 and CDR2: SGDLS, YYNGEE. V was cut by 0 bases and J by 6 bases, with 15 bases left in between. CDR3 size: 15 residues. CDR3 DNA: TGTGCCAGCAGCGTAGGAGGGGGGGCAGGGGATGGCTACACCTTC. Translated, it gives CASSVGGGAGDGYTF.

CDR3 DNA: TGCGCCAGCAGGGACAACCCTAGCACAGATACGCAGTATTTT. It is translated as CASRDNPSTDTQYF. The chain carries TRBV5-1 and TRBJ2-3; a possible D gene is TRBD1 (5 bases). The CDR3 contains 14 residues. Germline V CDR1 and CDR2: SGHRS, YFSETQ. V shed 5 bases and J shed 0 bases, with 10 bases lying between them.

The chain recombines TRBV6-2 or TRBV6-3 with TRBJ1-5, with D hard to call. CDR3 length equals 15 residues. CDR1 MNHEY and CDR2 SVGEGT come from the germline V gene. Deletions cut 2 bases from V and 0 bases from J, with 8 bases between. CDR3 region: CASSYGRTSNQPQHF. The CDR3, as DNA: TGTGCCAGCAGTTACGGGCGTACTAGCAATCAGCCCCAGCATTTT.

The chain links TRBV2 to TRBJ2-1; possibly TRBD2 for D (6 bases). This CDR3 is 15 amino acids long. The V gene lost 7 bases and the J gene lost 7 bases, with 20 bases spanning the gap. CDR1 is SNHLY, CDR2 FYNNEI, per germline. The CDR3 DNA reads as TGTGCCAGCATACGGGAACTAGCACTTGGGAATGAGCAGTTCTTC. As protein: CASIRELALGNEQFF.

This rearrangement joins TRBV7-8 to TRBJ1-3, with no clear D. Germline CDR1 SGHVS, CDR2 FQNEAQ. This CDR3 comprises 12 residues. Trimming shortened V by 1 base and J by 8 bases, and 6 bases separated the two germline ends. CDR3 sequence (DNA): TGTGCCAGCAGCTTAGGGTCGGACACCATATATTTT. Encoded protein: CASSLGSDTIYF. Drawing the rest from reference TRBV7-8 and TRBJ1-3, the complete variable domain is GAGVSQSPRYKVAKRGQDVALRCDPISGHVSLFWYQQALGQGPEFLTYFQNEAQLDKSGLPSDRFFAERPEGSVSTLKIQRTQQEDSAVYLCASSLGSDTIYFGEGSWLTVV.

This clone has only a few counts. The gene calls are TRBV5-1 and TRBJ1-1; TRBD1 matches 12 bases. The length of the CDR3 is 16 residues. The junction had 11 bases not matched to a gene; V was cut back by 5 bases and J by 6 bases. Looked up from germline, CDR1 is SGHRS and CDR2 is YFSETQ. CDR3 coding DNA: TGCGCCAGCAGTATTGGGGCCGGGACAGGGGGCTCTGAAGCTTTCTTT. The encoded protein is CASSIGAGTGGSEAFF.

The V call is TRBV5-6, the J call TRBJ2-1; D is unclear. The V gene lost 1 base and the J gene lost 5 bases, with 13 bases spanning the gap. The germline V gene has CDR1 SGHDT and CDR2 YYEEEE. The CDR3 runs to 15 residues. CDR3 loop: CASSLREYENNEQFF. The CDR3 nucleotides read TGTGCCAGCAGCTTGAGAGAGTACGAGAACAATGAGCAGTTCTTC.

The chain carries TRBV5-1 and TRBJ2-1; D uncertain. The CDR3 contains 15 residues. Germline-derived CDR1 and CDR2 are SGHRS and YFSETQ. The V gene lost 1 base and the J gene lost 0 bases, with 8 bases spanning the gap. The DNA of the CDR3 is TGCGCCAGCAGCTTGCGTCGGAGCTCCTACAATGAGCAGTTCTTC. Its translation: CASSLRRSSYNEQFF.

The rearrangement links TRBV5-4 to TRBJ2-5; tentative D call: TRBD2 (5 bases). In germline, CDR1 is SGHNT, CDR2 YYREEE (reference sequence). V was shortened by 0 bases and J by 4 bases, with 10 bases between the two germline ends. This CDR3 is built from 14 residues. Written as DNA, the CDR3 is TGTGCCAGCAGCTTGGATGCGGGCGGAGAGACCCAGTACTTC. Protein product: CASSLDAGGETQYF.

V and J are TRBV19 and TRBJ1-1, with 7 positions matching TRBD1. After removal of 2 bases from V and 0 bases from J, the junction contained 3 bases not matched to a gene. CDR1 is LNHDA, CDR2 SQIVND, per germline (reference sequence). This CDR3 has 15 amino acids. The chain's CDR3 is CASSISGGLNTEAFF. The CDR3 region has the DNA TGTGCCAGTAGTATATCAGGGGGTTTGAACACTGAAGCTTTCTTT.

The chain uses TRBV28 and TRBJ2-3; 7 bases align to TRBD2. Losses at the gene ends were 4 bases for V and 2 bases for J; bases not matched to a gene: 9. The CDR3 length is 16 residues. Per germline, CDR1 MDHEN and CDR2 SYDVKM. As DNA, the CDR3 is TGTGCCAGCAGTTCCGCGGGGGAGTATAACACAGATACGCAGTATTTT. It is translated as CASSSAGEYNTDTQYF.

The CDR3 loop is CASSPRLNTGELFF. The CDR3 nucleotides read TGTGCCAGCAGCCCTCGACTCAATACCGGGGAGCTGTTTTTT. The chain has TRBV3-1 (or the pseudogene TRBV3-2) and TRBJ2-2; D gene ambiguous. The germline gives CDR1 LGHDT, CDR2 YNNKEL (reference sequence). The CDR3 runs 14 residues. Trimming stripped 4 bases from V and 5 bases from J, with 11 bases between.